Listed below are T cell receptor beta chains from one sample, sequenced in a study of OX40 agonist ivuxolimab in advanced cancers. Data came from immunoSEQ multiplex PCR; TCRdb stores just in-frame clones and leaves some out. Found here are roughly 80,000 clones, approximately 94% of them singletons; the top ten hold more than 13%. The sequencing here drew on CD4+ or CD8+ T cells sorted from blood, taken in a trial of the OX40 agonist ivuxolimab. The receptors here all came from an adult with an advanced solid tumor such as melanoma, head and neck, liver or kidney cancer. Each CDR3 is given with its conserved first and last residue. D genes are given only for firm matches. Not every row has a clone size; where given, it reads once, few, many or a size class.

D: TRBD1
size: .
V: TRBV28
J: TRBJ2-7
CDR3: CASSPPGDRGIYEQYF
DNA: TGTGCCAGCAGTCCCCCCGGGGACAGGGGTATCTACGAGCAGTACTTC

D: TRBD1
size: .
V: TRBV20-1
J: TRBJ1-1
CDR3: CSYDRDAEAFF
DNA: TGCTCCTACGACAGGGACGCTGAAGCTTTCTTT

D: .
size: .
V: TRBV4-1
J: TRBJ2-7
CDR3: CASSQVVGIPYEQYF
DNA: TGCGCCAGCAGCCAAGTAGTGGGTATCCCCTACGAGCAGTACTTC

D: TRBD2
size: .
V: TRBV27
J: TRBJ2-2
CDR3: CASSFSGGANTGELFF
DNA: TGTGCCAGCAGTTTTAGCGGGGGCGCGAACACCGGGGAGCTGTTTTTT

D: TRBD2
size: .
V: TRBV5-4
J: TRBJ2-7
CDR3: CASSWAGTSGYEQYF
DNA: TGTGCCAGCAGCTGGGCCGGGACTAGCGGCTACGAGCAGTACTTC

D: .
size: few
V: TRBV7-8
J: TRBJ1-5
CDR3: CASSLNQRGLSNQPQHF
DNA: TGTGCCAGCAGCTTAAATCAACGGGGGCTTAGCAATCAGCCCCAGCATTTT

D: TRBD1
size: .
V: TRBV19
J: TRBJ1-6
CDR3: CASSMGDRGTLHF
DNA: TGTGCCAGTAGTATGGGGGACAGGGGAACCCTCCACTTT

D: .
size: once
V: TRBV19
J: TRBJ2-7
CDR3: CASSIGGGSYEQYF
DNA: TGTGCCAGTAGTATCGGGGGTGGCTCCTACGAGCAGTACTTC

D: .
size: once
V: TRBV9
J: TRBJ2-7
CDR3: CASSPRDRYELQYF
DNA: TGTGCCAGCAGCCCACGGGACCGATACGAGCTGCAGTACTTC

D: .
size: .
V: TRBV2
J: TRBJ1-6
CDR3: CASTPTGSSYNSPLHF
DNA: TGTGCCAGCACCCCGACCGGGAGCTCCTATAATTCACCCCTCCACTTT

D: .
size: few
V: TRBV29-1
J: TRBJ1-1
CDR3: CSVGQGWDTEAFF
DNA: TGCAGCGTGGGGCAGGGGTGGGACACTGAAGCTTTCTTT

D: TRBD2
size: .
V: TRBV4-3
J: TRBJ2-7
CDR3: CASSQGLAGSSYEQYF
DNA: TGCGCCAGCAGCCAAGGCCTAGCGGGTAGCTCCTACGAGCAGTACTTC

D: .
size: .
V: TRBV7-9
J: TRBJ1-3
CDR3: CASSRQPGPEGDTIYF
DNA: TGTGCCAGCAGCCGACAGCCGGGACCCGAGGGAGACACCATATATTTT

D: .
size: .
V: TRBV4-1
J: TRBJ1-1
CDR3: CASSQLGGGNTEAFF
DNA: TGCGCCAGCAGCCAATTGGGGGGAGGGAACACTGAAGCTTTCTTT

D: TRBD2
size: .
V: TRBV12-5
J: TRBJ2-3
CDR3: CASAFSGGQSDTQYF
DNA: TGTGCTAGTGCCTTTAGCGGGGGGCAATCAGATACGCAGTATTTT

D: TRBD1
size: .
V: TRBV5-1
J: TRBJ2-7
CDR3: CASSSWTGPSYEQYF
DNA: TGCGCCAGCAGCTCCTGGACAGGACCCTCCTACGAGCAGTACTTC

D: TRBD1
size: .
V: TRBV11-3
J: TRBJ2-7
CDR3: CASSTTGDEQYF
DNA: TGTGCCAGCAGCACGACAGGGGACGAGCAGTACTTC